The 4 T cell receptor beta chains below were found in one sample sequenced in a study of shared clonotypes between healthy human individuals. Some clones are missing from TCRdb's copy, which holds only in-frame ones; the method was immunoSEQ multiplex PCR. The profile covers around 2.5 million clones, with under 95% appearing a single time and 0.36% taken by the ten largest. Sequencing used naive CD4+ T cells from PBMCs. Subset given: CD45RA+ positively selected. These receptors were obtained from a man aged 18 to 29 in good health. Some clones in this sample may be carry-over from other donors' samples.

V and J are TRBV5-8 and TRBJ2-7; 9 bases fit TRBD1. The germline CDR1 and CDR2 sequences are SGHTS and YDEGEE. This CDR3 region has 16 residues. With V trimmed by 0 bases and J by 3 bases, 7 bases remained unmatched. The CDR3: CASSLAGTGSNYEQYF. The CDR3 DNA follows: TGTGCCAGCAGCTTGGCCGGGACAGGGAGTAACTACGAGCAGTACTTC.

As DNA, the CDR3 is TGTGCCAGCTCACCATTACTAGCCGGTCTTGGGGAGCAGTTCTTC. Protein sequence: CASSPLLAGLGEQFF. The chain uses TRBV18 and TRBJ2-1; tentative D call: TRBD2 (6 bases). V was trimmed by 2 bases and J by 10 bases, leaving 18 bases between them. CDR1 and CDR2 (germline): KGHSH, LQKENI. The CDR3 sequence is 15 residues long.

The gene calls are TRBV7-9 and TRBJ2-5; D is unclear. There are 12 residues in the CDR3. Germline V CDR1 and CDR2: SEHNR, FQNEAQ (reference sequence). Trimming left V 6 bases short and J 4 bases short, with 9 bases between. CDR3 amino acids: CASSSTIETQYF. In nucleotides, the CDR3 is TGTGCCAGCAGTAGTACCATAGAGACCCAGTACTTC.

This chain uses TRBV9 with TRBJ2-1; 14 bases map to TRBD2. After removal of 3 bases from V and 2 bases from J, the junction contained 10 bases not matched to a gene. Germline CDR1 SGDLS, CDR2 YYNGEE. The CDR3 is made up of 19 amino acids. The CDR3 sequence is CASSARLAGGPLTYNEQFF. The CDR3 nucleotides read TGTGCCAGCAGCGCCCGACTAGCGGGAGGGCCGTTAACCTACAATGAGCAGTTCTTC.